This T cell receptor beta chain came from a study of T-cell memory formation after mild COVID-19. Regarding the study as a whole: Among clones peaking at day 37 in the second wave, SARS-CoV-2 specificity remained unconfirmed. A balance of CD4 and CD8 characterized clones contracting day 15 to 85, whereas later expanders leaned CD4+. The study found contracting CD4+ clones mainly in CM and EM and contracting CD8+ clones in EMRA.

This CDR3 spans 15 amino acids. Deletions cut 1 base from V and 3 bases from J, with 10 bases between. The germline V gene has CDR1 MNHNS and CDR2 SASEGT. On this clonotype itself: The antigen is not known.

MiXCR, applied by TCRdb to the 5' RACE reads, yields one record per CDR3 protein. Among over 450,000 distinct CDR3 sequences listed, over 20% were seen once. This sequence originates from an adult woman who had mild COVID-19 (a few samples of this study predate the infection). Cell type and time point are not known. The specimen sequenced was PBMCs or a T cell subset sorted from them (not recorded which). The chain is built from TRBV6-1 and TRBJ1-3; D is unclear. CDR3 amino acids: CASSEGSLFGNTIYF. For the CDR3, the DNA is TGTGCCAGCAGTGAAGGGTCACTGTTTGGAAACACCATATATTTT.